These 17 T cell receptor beta chains came from one sample sequenced in a study of T cell responses to AZD1222 COVID-19 vaccine. Libraries were prepared by immunoSEQ multiplex PCR; TCRdb keeps only in-frame clonotypes and omits some of them. The table has about 180,000 clones, approximately 86% seen once. This specimen consisted of peripheral blood, obtained on day 0 of AZD1222 vaccination. Every receptor here comes from an adult in good health.

The V call is TRBV7-9, the J call TRBJ1-6; tentative D call: TRBD1 (5 bases). Germline values: CDR1 SEHNR, CDR2 FQNEAQ (reference sequence). V was trimmed by 3 bases and J by 8 bases, leaving 8 bases between them. CDR3 length: 13 amino acids. CDR3 sequence reads: CASSLGRDSPLHF. CDR3 sequence (DNA): TGTGCCAGCAGCTTGGGCAGGGATTCACCCCTCCACTTT.

The chain recombines TRBV7-6 with TRBJ2-7; D is perhaps TRBD1 or TRBD2 (5 bases each). Germline V gene lookup returns CDR1 SGHVS and CDR2 FNYEAQ. The CDR3 contains 13 residues. The V gene lost 3 bases and the J gene lost 5 bases, with 11 bases spanning the gap. Here the CDR3 DNA reads TGTGCCAGCAGCTTGGGGGTCTTGGACGAGCAGTACTTC. It specifies CASSLGVLDEQYF.

The rearrangement uses TRBV3-1 (or the pseudogene TRBV3-2) and TRBJ2-7, with D possibly matching TRBD2 (6 bases). The CDR3 covers 15 residues. Deletions cut 0 bases from V and 6 bases from J, with 15 bases between. Germline values: CDR1 LGHDT, CDR2 YNNKEL (reference sequence). The DNA for the CDR3 is TGTGCCAGCAGCCAAGATATGCTAGAGACTAGCGAGCAGTACTTC. Amino acids: CASSQDMLETSEQYF.

V gene TRBV12-3 or TRBV12-4 combines with J gene TRBJ1-5; 7 positions match TRBD1. J lost 4 bases, V lost 7 bases, and 4 bases had no gene match. The CDR3 extends over 13 amino acids. This chain's CDR3 is CASTDRENQPQHF. The CDR3 DNA is TGTGCCAGCACCGACAGGGAAAATCAGCCCCAGCATTTT.

There are a few counts of this clone. The chain combines TRBV19 with TRBJ1-6, with 8 nucleotides matching TRBD1. In germline, CDR1 is LNHDA, CDR2 SQIVND (reference sequence). Unmatched junction bases numbered 7, after V lost 6 bases and J lost 6 bases. The CDR3 has 15 residues. CDR3 residues: CASRMDRASNSPLHF. In DNA form, the CDR3 reads TGTGCCAGTAGGATGGACAGGGCTTCTAATTCACCCCTCCACTTT.

This clone was counted once. This chain uses TRBV5-1 with TRBJ2-3, with D possibly being TRBD1 or TRBD2 (5 bases each). The CDR3 runs 14 residues. Looked up from germline, CDR1 is SGHRS and CDR2 is YFSETQ. V dropped 0 bases and J dropped 5 bases, with 10 bases sitting between them. In DNA, the CDR3 is TGCGCCAGCAGCTTGGAAGGGACCGGAGATACGCAGTATTTT. Amino acids: CASSLEGTGDTQYF.

This chain joins TRBV6-5 and TRBJ2-3; 13 positions match TRBD2. The length of the CDR3 is 15 residues. Per the germline V gene, CDR1 is MNHEY and CDR2 is SVGAGI. V shed 6 bases and J 7 bases; nucleotides not matched to a gene: 7. The CDR3 here is CASRGLAGTRNTQYF. The DNA of the CDR3 is TGTGCCAGCAGGGGACTAGCGGGGACGAGAAATACGCAGTATTTT.

This clone has only one observation. This sample includes further DNA sequences coding for the same CDR3. J is TRBJ2-7 and V is TRBV18; 8 bases map to TRBD1. V shed 2 bases and J 4 bases; nucleotides not matched to a gene: 4. The V gene's germline CDR1 is KGHSH and CDR2 LQKENI. This CDR3 has 14 amino acids. The CDR3 DNA is TGTGCCAGCTCACCAGGGACAGGCCCTTACGAGCAGTACTTC. Its translation: CASSPGTGPYEQYF.

This CDR3 is CAWSGLAPGELFF. CDR3 DNA: TGTGCCTGGAGTGGACTAGCTCCGGGGGAGCTGTTTTTT. The genes are TRBV30 and TRBJ2-2; 7 bases fit TRBD2. The CDR3 covers 13 residues. CDR1 and CDR2 from the germline V gene are GTSNPN and SVGIG (reference sequence). Unmatched junction bases numbered 4, after V lost 1 base and J lost 8 bases. Together with reference TRBV30 and TRBJ2-2, the CDR3 gives the full variable domain: SQTIHQWPATLVQPVGSPLSLECTVEGTSNPNLYWYRQAAGRGLQLLFYSVGIGQISSEVPQNLSASRPQDRQFILSSKKLLLSDSGFYLCAWSGLAPGELFFGEGSRLTVL.

This clone appeared once. The chain is built from TRBV6-2 or TRBV6-3 and TRBJ2-6; no reliable D call. Germline V gene data show CDR1 as MNHEY and CDR2 as SVGEGT. Trimming shortened V by 4 bases and J by 2 bases, and 12 bases separated the two germline ends. The CDR3 sequence is 16 residues long. CDR3 loop: CASSSLGVPGANVLTF. CDR3 coding DNA: TGTGCCAGCAGTTCTCTTGGGGTCCCTGGGGCCAACGTCCTGACTTTC.

The chain carries TRBV4-1 and TRBJ2-1; TRBD2 matches 9 bases. The CDR3 sequence is 15 residues long. The trim removed 0 bases at V and 6 bases at J, leaving 3 bases unmatched. Per the germline V gene, CDR1 is MGHRA and CDR2 is YSYEKL. For the CDR3, the DNA is TGCGCCAGCAGCCAAGACGGACTAGCGAGCAATGAGCAGTTCTTC. The encoded protein is CASSQDGLASNEQFF.

The chain combines TRBV29-1 with TRBJ2-1; D call uncertain. Germline CDR1 and CDR2: SQVTM and ANQGSEA. V dropped 7 bases and J dropped 8 bases, with 15 bases sitting between them. There are 12 residues in the CDR3. This CDR3 reads CSARAPGDEQFF. CDR3 sequence (DNA): TGCAGCGCACGGGCCCCTGGGGATGAGCAGTTCTTC.

The chain is built from TRBV6-6 and TRBJ1-4; TRBD1 agrees at 7 bases. V lost 6 bases and J lost 8; bases outside the gene matches: 9. Germline values: CDR1 MNHNY, CDR2 SVGAGI (reference sequence). This CDR3 region has 14 residues. This chain's CDR3 is CASSDGQGVEKLFF. The CDR3 DNA reads TGTGCCAGCAGCGACGGGCAGGGGGTGGAAAAACTGTTTTTT.

The chain is built from TRBV30 and TRBJ1-5; perhaps TRBD1 as D (5 bases). This CDR3 has 15 amino acids. The V gene's germline CDR1 is GTSNPN and CDR2 SVGIG (reference sequence). V lost 0 bases and J 4 bases, leaving 13 bases between the germline ends. The CDR3 region is CAWSVRRQQNQPQHF. The CDR3 coding sequence is TGTGCCTGGAGTGTACGGAGACAGCAGAATCAGCCCCAGCATTTT. Full variable domain (outside the CDR3, taken from reference TRBV30 and TRBJ1-5): SQTIHQWPATLVQPVGSPLSLECTVEGTSNPNLYWYRQAAGRGLQLLFYSVGIGQISSEVPQNLSASRPQDRQFILSSKKLLLSDSGFYLCAWSVRRQQNQPQHFGDGTRLSIL.

The chain couples TRBV6-6 to TRBJ1-1; TRBD1 is a possible D gene (6 bases). V dropped 1 base and J dropped 5 bases, with 11 bases sitting between them. Germline CDR1 is MNHNY and CDR2 is SVGAGI (reference sequence). CDR3 size: 14 residues. The CDR3 DNA reads as TGTGCCAGCAGTTACTTAAGGGGGGGGACTGAAGCTTTCTTT. As protein: CASSYLRGGTEAFF.

The J gene is TRBJ1-3, the V gene TRBV10-3; D unclear. Trimming stripped 0 bases from V and 2 bases from J, with 8 bases between. The CDR3 is 15 residues long. CDR1 is ENHRY and CDR2 is SYGVKD in the germline V gene. Here the CDR3 DNA reads TGTGCCATCAGTGAGTCGATACGGGCTGGAAACACCATATATTTT. This translates into CAISESIRAGNTIYF.

CDR3 amino acids: CASSLSQGTANTGELFF. CDR3 nucleotides: TGCGCCAGCAGCTTGAGCCAGGGGACCGCGAACACCGGGGAGCTGTTTTTT. The gene calls are TRBV5-1 and TRBJ2-2; D may be TRBD1 (6 bases). The CDR3 is made up of 17 amino acids. CDR1 SGHRS and CDR2 YFSETQ come from the germline V gene. Trimming removed 1 base from V and 0 bases from J, with 13 bases in between.